Below, 3 T cell receptor beta chains from the same sample are listed, as sequenced in a study of blood T cell repertoires in COVID-19. Using immunoSEQ multiplex PCR, the repertoire was profiled, and TCRdb retains in-frame clones only, with some absent. The data hold hundreds of thousands of clones, with around 89% observed a single time. The specimen sequenced was peripheral blood. The receptors shown here come from a woman aged 25 to 39 with COVID-19, enrolled during active disease.

The chain uses TRBV6-1 and TRBJ2-6; D uncertain. The CDR3 has 16 amino acids. V shed 1 base and J shed 0 bases, with 7 bases lying between them. Germline V lookup: CDR1 MNHNS, CDR2 SASEGT. CDR3 amino acids: CASSEVRSSGANVLTF. In nucleotides, the CDR3 is TGTGCCAGCAGTGAAGTACGCAGCTCTGGGGCCAACGTCCTGACTTTC.

This clone was observed a few times. This rearrangement joins TRBV15 to TRBJ1-4; tentatively, D is TRBD1 (5 bases). V was trimmed by 8 bases and J by 7 bases, leaving 20 bases between them. Germline lookup yields CDR1 LNHNV and CDR2 YYDKDF (reference sequence). CDR3 length: 15 amino acids. CDR3 protein: CATRGRVGQGEKLFF. CDR3 bases: TGTGCCACCCGCGGGAGGGTCGGGCAGGGTGAAAAACTGTTTTTT.

The chain links TRBV10-3 to TRBJ2-2; the match to TRBD2 covers 8 bases. Unmatched junction bases numbered 2, after V lost 6 bases and J lost 2 bases. CDR3 length equals 14 residues. Per germline, CDR1 ENHRY and CDR2 SYGVKD. CDR3 amino acids: CAIRTSVNTGELFF. In DNA, the CDR3 is TGTGCCATCAGGACTAGCGTTAACACCGGGGAGCTGTTTTTT.